This T cell receptor (beta chain) appears in the sequencing data of a study of response to subunit inactivated influenza vaccine (dated 2018 in TCRdb). Notes on the research overall: The study used deep quantitative T cell receptor repertoire profiling to track responses to a trivalent subunit inactivated influenza vaccine. Summary of the overall study and its limitations: According to the authors, only a limited number of new T cells may be recruited by each seasonal influenza vaccination.

This clonotype was counted at least ten times. Its antigen has not been determined. Qualities for individual bases were not recorded, and no much larger clone is one base off. Libraries came from RT-PCR. Sequenced on an Illumina HiSeq 2500. Starting from the raw public reads, TCRdb applied fastp trimming at Q25, assembled clones with MiXCR and retained in-frame beta chains. Rows with a matching CDR3 protein are joined into one entry that keeps the most common DNA and genes. The sample table lists roughly 170,000 distinct CDR3 sequences, around 9% of them with a count of one. Under 13% of the sample is taken by the ten largest. CDR1 is given as SGHKS and CDR2 as YYEKEE, both from the germline V gene (reference sequence). V is pared back by 2 bases and J by 2 bases, with 5 bases lying between the germline termini. The CDR3, cysteine through phenylalanine, is 13 amino acids long. Just the 39-base CDR3 DNA is kept, in frame starting at base 1.

The sequence derives from a man aged 50 to 60 who received an inactivated influenza vaccine. Donor details come from another sample of the same person, matched by shared clones. The material sequenced was non-naive T cells sorted from PBMCs, taken on the day of vaccination. The intended sense of this specimen's cell subset or site label: memory T cell fraction. The rearrangement joined TRBV5-5 to TRBJ2-1, with the D gene not clear enough to name. At the DNA level, the sequence is TGTGCCAGCAGCTTAGCGACCTACAATGAGCAGTTCTTC. Translation gives CASSLATYNEQFF.